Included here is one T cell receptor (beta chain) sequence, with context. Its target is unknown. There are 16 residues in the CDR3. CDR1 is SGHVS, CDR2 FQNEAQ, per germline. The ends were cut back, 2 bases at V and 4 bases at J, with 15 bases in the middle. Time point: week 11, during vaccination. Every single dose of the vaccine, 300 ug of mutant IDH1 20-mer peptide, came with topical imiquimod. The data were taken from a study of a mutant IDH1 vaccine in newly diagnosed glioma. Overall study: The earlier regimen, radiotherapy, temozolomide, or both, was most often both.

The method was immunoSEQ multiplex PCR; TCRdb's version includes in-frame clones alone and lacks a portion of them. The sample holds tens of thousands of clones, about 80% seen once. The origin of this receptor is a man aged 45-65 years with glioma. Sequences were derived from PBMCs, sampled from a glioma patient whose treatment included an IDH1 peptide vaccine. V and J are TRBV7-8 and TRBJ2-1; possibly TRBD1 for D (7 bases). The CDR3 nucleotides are TGTGCCAGCAGCTTACAGGGGGACTCGTCGTACAATGAGCAGTTCTTC. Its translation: CASSLQGDSSYNEQFF.